This note documents a single T cell receptor beta chain sequence. Its binding antigen is unknown. One base away there is no much larger clone; base qualities are not given. CD8 naive samples consisted of CD45RO-negative cells that were positively selected for CCR7, yielding a CD45RA+CCR7+ population without TemRA cells. Healthy HIV-negative adults with no recently reported acute infections or vaccinations were included as donors. All donors were Caucasian adults living in Nashville, Tennessee, USA. After blood collection by leukapheresis, PBMCs were isolated using Ficoll-Histopaque density gradient centrifugation and then cryopreserved in the vapor phase of liquid nitrogen. Analytical flow cytometry was used to check the purity and quantity of every magnetically sorted T cell population. Each sorted fraction had its genomic DNA isolated and then quantified by UV absorbance on a Nanodrop 2000c. The data originate from a study of shared clonotypes between healthy human individuals (dated by TCRdb to the early 2020s). For the study in its entirety: Two women and a few men aged 18 to 49 years were included in the cohort. Per donor, three plates each were used for CD4 naive and CD4 memory, two for CD8 naive, and one for CD8 memory. Blood TCR repertoires of about five healthy adults were deeply sequenced to estimate repertoire size and the extent of clonotype sharing between individuals. Libraries were prepared and TCR repertoires were sequenced by different laboratories using diverse techniques, in order to increase sequencing depth and limit assay-specific biases. Each donor's leukapheresis produced roughly between about 0.8 and 10 billion PBMCs. Findings and caveats that apply to the study as a whole: The genetic and exposure-history diversity represented was limited by the small number of donors. Sharing across several donors was observed for 5% to 6.5% of naive CD4, less than 4% of naive CD8, 2% to 2.5% of memory CD4, and less than 0.45% of memory CD8 clonotypes. Sampling was limited to blood, and TCR repertoires in tissue likely differ from TCR repertoires in blood. Pairwise subsampling led to the expectation that sequencing depth would affect the degree of clonotype sharing among donors. Clonotypes shared by all four sorted-subset donors showed higher generation probabilities than non-shared clonotypes. Rarefaction of sorted-subset datasets indicated incomplete sequencing despite the large sequencing depth. Estimated clonotype richness was generally larger for naive than for memory subsets.

Using the deep immunoSEQ assay, TCR CDR3 regions were amplified from genomic DNA by multiplex PCR. Extracted genomic DNA from each cell subset was distributed evenly across all wells of several immunoSEQ 96-well plates, and each plate was treated as a replicate. For sorted subsets, approximately 190 ng genomic DNA, equal to tens of thousands of T cell genomes, was loaded into each replicate PCR. The purified libraries were quantified using a Qubit 3.0 fluorometer, sized with a Bioanalyzer 2100, and then quantified again using the KAPA Library Quantification kit. A separate single-read 150-cycle Illumina NextSeq 550 flow cell was used to sequence each immunoSEQ 96-well plate. Per the authors' processing: Because the immunoSEQ output held only junctional sequences and lacked quality scores, the filtering could not match the filtering applied to full-length reads. To assign V/J genes and CDR3, sequences were annotated against IMGT germline references using PyIR, a Python wrapper for IgBLAST v1.9. Reads with weak V/J assignments (E-value above 1e-6), missing CDR3, stop codons, out-of-frame junctions, or ambiguous translated residues were removed. V3J clonotypes were defined as sequences sharing the same inferred V gene, J gene, and CDR3 amino acid sequence. To compute the percentage overlap between repertoires, the number of shared unique clonotypes was divided by the size of the smaller repertoire. Richness of each repertoire was evaluated using RTK rarefaction, the Chao1 estimator, and Recon v2.1 estimates of unobserved clonotypes. Generation probabilities were computed with OLGA for all TCRbeta clonotypes obtained by the gDNA method from four donors. TCRdb's version of the immuneACCESS table is confined to in-frame rearrangements and falls short of the full clone set. An unresolved V gene accounts for under half of the shortfall where checked; the remainder is of unknown origin. The V and J calls and clone size come from that table; D and trimming were worked out from the DNA. This sample has about 700,000 clones in its table, and just over 90% of those were observed once. The top ten hold 24% of the sample.

The TCR was taken from a man younger than 40 in good health. Material for sequencing was naive CD8+ T cells sorted from blood. In light of the paper, this sample's cell subset or site label describes: CD45RA+CCR7+.

The encoded CDR3 is CASSLGPARNTEAFF. The sequence in DNA is TGTGCCAGCAGCTTAGGCCCGGCAAGGAACACTGAAGCTTTCTTT. The chain links TRBV7-2 with TRBJ1-1; the D gene lacks a confident call. A distance of 10 bases separates the germline ends of V and J, which lose 1 base and 1 base respectively. The CDR3 numbers 15 residues from cysteine through phenylalanine. The retained sequence is limited to the CDR3, 45 bases, with the frame set at the first base. The germline V gene gives CDR1 as SGHTA and CDR2 as FQGNSA.